The 25 T cell receptor beta chains in this list originate from one sample, sequenced in a study of T cells after yellow fever vaccination. TCRdb redid the calling of the 5' RACE reads with MiXCR, one entry per CDR3 protein. The table records around 320,000 distinct CDR3 sequences, 3.5% to 4.5% of them present only once. The material sequenced was PBMCs, taken 15 days after the yellow fever booster vaccination. These TCRs come from a man younger than 35 who received the YFV17D yellow fever vaccine.

This clonotype was seen repeatedly, ten times or more. The chain employs TRBV7-9 and TRBJ2-3; D remains unclear. Deletions cut 10 bases from V and 0 bases from J, with 11 bases between. The CDR3 runs 13 residues. In germline, CDR1 is SEHNR, CDR2 FQNEAQ (reference sequence). This CDR3 is CATRTKSTDTQYF. CDR3 nucleotide sequence: TGTGCCACCCGTACTAAAAGCACAGATACGCAGTATTTT.

This clonotype has at least ten counts. J is TRBJ2-1 and V is TRBV6-5, with 12 positions matching TRBD2. CDR3 size: 18 residues. Trimming cost V 3 bases and J 3 bases; bases outside gene matches: 9. The germline V gene has CDR1 MNHEY and CDR2 SVGAGI. CDR3 nucleotides: TGTGCCAGCAGTTATCTAGCGGGGGGGCCGATCGACTACAATGAGCAGTTCTTC. It specifies CASSYLAGGPIDYNEQFF.

This clonotype was counted many times. The chain couples TRBV18 to TRBJ1-2, with D unclear. V was trimmed by 3 bases and J by 4 bases, leaving 9 bases between them. Germline V lookup: CDR1 KGHSH, CDR2 LQKENI. The CDR3 contains 13 residues. The CDR3 coding sequence is TGTGCCAGCTCACCGGAATCAGCCTATGGCTACACCTTC. As protein: CASSPESAYGYTF.

This clonotype was seen only a few times. This chain uses TRBV4-2 with TRBJ1-2, with D possibly matching TRBD1 (6 bases). Germline assignment: CDR1 LGHNA and CDR2 YNFKEQ. V was pared by 1 base and J by 4 bases, with 19 bases between. The CDR3 loop spans 17 amino acids. The CDR3 region is CASSQAPWVQGLYGYTF. The CDR3, as DNA: TGTGCCAGCAGCCAAGCTCCGTGGGTCCAGGGGCTCTATGGCTACACCTTC.

This clonotype was observed a handful of times. The rearrangement links TRBV7-2 to TRBJ2-2; D possibly corresponds to TRBD1 (5 bases). CDR1 is SGHTA and CDR2 is FQGNSA in the germline V gene. V lost 1 base, J lost 6 bases, and 6 bases lay in between. This CDR3 is built from 13 residues. CDR3 sequence reads: CASSLVTAGELFF. The CDR3, as DNA: TGTGCCAGCAGCTTAGTGACAGCCGGGGAGCTGTTTTTT.

This clonotype has only a few counts. This chain links TRBV7-2 with TRBJ2-1; maybe TRBD2 (6 bases). Trimming pared 4 bases from V and 7 bases from J, leaving 17 bases between. This CDR3 is 15 amino acids long. From germline, CDR1 is SGHTA and CDR2 FQGNSA. The CDR3 DNA sequence: TGTGCCAGCAGCTCCCACATTCGCCGGGGGAATGAGCAGTTCTTC. It is translated as CASSSHIRRGNEQFF.

Only one count was recorded for this clonotype. Being one base from a much bigger clone, this may be a read error. J is TRBJ2-1 and V is TRBV5-1; the D gene is possibly TRBD2 (7 bases). CDR3 length equals 14 residues. Looked up from germline, CDR1 is SGHRS and CDR2 is YFSETQ. The CDR3 nucleotides are TGCGCCAGCAGCTTGCCGGGGGGCTACAATCAGCAGTTCTTC. Translating gives CASSLPGGYNQQFF. The variable domain in full, completed from reference TRBV5-1 and TRBJ2-1, reads KAGVTQTPRYLIKTRGQQVTLSCSPISGHRSVSWYQQTPGQGLQFLFEYFSETQRNKGNFPGRFSGRQFSNSRSEMNVSTLELGDSALYLCASSLPGGYNQQFFGPGTRLTVL.

This clonotype was recorded at least ten times. V usage is TRBV5-5 and J usage is TRBJ2-1, with D possibly being TRBD2 (6 bases). The CDR3 is made up of 17 amino acids. Trimming took 2 bases from V and 7 from J, leaving 22 bases between them. Germline assignment: CDR1 SGHKS and CDR2 YYEKEE (reference sequence). CDR3 residues: CASSFSGGAGLINEQFF. CDR3 sequence (DNA): TGTGCCAGCAGCTTCTCCGGAGGGGCAGGCTTAATTAATGAGCAGTTCTTC. The complete variable domain, with remaining parts taken from reference TRBV5-5 and TRBJ2-1, reads DAGVTQSPTHLIKTRGQQVTLRCSPISGHKSVSWYQQVLGQGPQFIFQYYEKEERGRGNFPDRFSARQFPNYSSELNVNALLLGDSALYLCASSFSGGAGLINEQFFGPGTRLTVL.

The CDR3 spells CATSDDLAGGYRAKQFF. CDR3 coding DNA: TGTGCCACCAGTGATGATTTAGCGGGGGGTTACAGAGCCAAGCAGTTCTTC. This chain links TRBV24-1 with TRBJ2-1; 10 bases are a match to TRBD2. Germline values: CDR1 KGHDR, CDR2 SFDVKD. The ends lost 3 bases at V and 11 bases at J; junction bases unmatched: 15. This CDR3 region has 17 residues.

In this sample, this clonotype turned up many times. The chain employs TRBV5-1 and TRBJ2-3, with D perhaps matching TRBD1 or TRBD2 (5 bases each). The V gene lost 4 bases and the J gene lost 2 bases, with 11 bases spanning the gap. CDR3 length: 14 amino acids. In germline, CDR1 is SGHRS, CDR2 YFSETQ. The CDR3 DNA is TGCGCCAGCAGCGCCTGGGACCCCACAGATACGCAGTATTTT. Its translation: CASSAWDPTDTQYF.

The table lists this clonotype with a few counts. The rearrangement uses TRBV2 and TRBJ2-6; 9 bases map to TRBD1. Germline V gene data show CDR1 as SNHLY and CDR2 as FYNNEI. This CDR3 has 19 residues. The V gene end was trimmed by 5 bases and the J gene end by 3 bases; junction bases not matched to a gene: 14. The CDR3 region has the DNA TGTGCCAGCAGTACTCCGGGACAGGGAACTTATGGTGGGGCCAACGTCCTGACTTTC. It specifies CASSTPGQGTYGGANVLTF.

This clonotype has ten or more counts. The missing conserved phenylalanine or tryptophan at the end of this CDR3 makes a read error likely. J is TRBJ2-2 and V is TRBV15; 9 nucleotides agree with TRBD1. The germline gives CDR1 LNHNV, CDR2 YYDKDF (reference sequence). The junction had 3 bases not matched to a gene; V was cut back by 0 bases and J by 1 base. The CDR3 consists of 17 residues. Written as DNA, the CDR3 is TGTGCCACCAGCAGAGACCGGGACAGGGAGAACACCGGGGAGCTGTTTATT. The encoded protein is CATSRDRDRENTGELFI.

This clonotype was counted ten times or more. The chain recombines TRBV7-9 with TRBJ2-3; TRBD1 matches 7 bases. CDR1 is SEHNR, CDR2 FQNEAQ, per germline (reference sequence). The CDR3 has 17 residues. The V gene end was trimmed by 5 bases and the J gene end by 1 base; junction bases not matched to a gene: 12. In DNA form, the CDR3 reads TGTGCCAGCAGCCCGACCTGGGACAGCCGGGGCACAGATACGCAGTATTTT. Translating it yields CASSPTWDSRGTDTQYF.

This chain connects TRBV9 to TRBJ2-5; the D is unclear. V gave up 3 bases and J gave up 5 bases, with 11 bases separating them. The CDR3 is made up of 13 amino acids. Germline CDR1 and CDR2: SGDLS and YYNGEE. CDR3 bases: TGTGCCAGCAGCGAGGGCCCTGACGAGACCCAGTACTTC. This sequence encodes CASSEGPDETQYF.

This clonotype was counted ten times or more. The V and J genes are TRBV5-1 and TRBJ2-7; the D is unclear. V lost 0 bases, J lost 5 bases, and 9 bases lay in between. The CDR3 runs 13 residues. Germline V gives CDR1 SGHRS, CDR2 YFSETQ. The CDR3 nucleotides read TGCGCCAGCAGCTTGGTTAGGACGGACGAGCAGTACTTC. Translating gives CASSLVRTDEQYF.

The rearrangement links TRBV7-2 to TRBJ2-3; D not certain. Trimming took 6 bases from V and 10 from J, leaving 11 bases between them. The CDR3 covers 11 residues. The germline V gene has CDR1 SGHTA and CDR2 FQGNSA. CDR3 coding DNA: TGTGCCAGCAGGGCCAAAGGCGCGCAGTATTTT. Its translation is CASRAKGAQYF.

This clonotype has a handful of counts. The chain uses TRBV9 and TRBJ1-5; possible D gene TRBD1, 6 bases. The germline V gene encodes CDR1 SGDLS and CDR2 YYNGEE. V was clipped by 2 bases and J by 2 bases, with 11 bases between them. There are 15 residues in the CDR3. The CDR3 DNA sequence: TGTGCCAGCAGCGTCGGGGGCAATGGCAATCAGCCCCAGCATTTT. Translated, it gives CASSVGGNGNQPQHF.

V and J are TRBV5-1 and TRBJ1-1, with D possibly being TRBD1 (6 bases). This CDR3 region has 13 residues. Germline CDR1 SGHRS, CDR2 YFSETQ. Trimming took 1 base from V and 7 from J, leaving 11 bases between them. CDR3 in amino acids: CASSLSQGNEAFF. The CDR3 coding sequence is TGCGCCAGCAGCTTGTCCCAGGGGAATGAAGCTTTCTTT.

This chain connects TRBV4-2 to TRBJ2-5, with TRBD2 as a possible D gene (5 bases). The CDR3 runs to 15 residues. V lost 1 base and J lost 5, with 14 bases in between. Germline V gene lookup returns CDR1 LGHNA and CDR2 YNFKEQ. CDR3 in amino acids: CASSQGEGLRETQYF. The CDR3 DNA follows: TGTGCCAGCAGCCAAGGGGAAGGACTCCGGGAGACCCAGTACTTC.

This clonotype was picked up many times. The V and J genes are TRBV25-1 and TRBJ1-4; perhaps TRBD1 as D (5 bases). CDR3 length: 17 residues. The V gene's germline CDR1 is MGHDK and CDR2 SYGVNS. V lost 3 bases, J lost 3 bases, and 17 bases lay in between. DNA of the CDR3: TGTGCCAGCAGTGATAGAGGGAGGGGCGCAGCTAATGAAAAACTGTTTTTT. This codes for CASSDRGRGAANEKLFF.

This clonotype was picked up many times. This chain joins TRBV5-5 and TRBJ2-1; no firm D call. V was clipped by 4 bases and J by 7 bases, with 9 bases between them. CDR1 is SGHKS, CDR2 YYEKEE, per germline (reference sequence). The length of the CDR3 is 12 residues. The CDR3 DNA is TGTGCCAGCAGCCGCAACCCTAATGAGCAGTTCTTC. Translated: CASSRNPNEQFF.

The gene calls are TRBV4-2 and TRBJ2-1; D may be TRBD2 (6 bases). The V end was cut by 7 bases, the J end by 4 bases, with 11 bases between. Per germline, CDR1 LGHNA and CDR2 YNFKEQ. The CDR3 has 13 residues. CDR3 nucleotide sequence: TGTGCCAGCACCGGGACTTCTTACAATGAGCAGTTCTTC. Encoded protein: CASTGTSYNEQFF.

The gene calls are TRBV7-2 and TRBJ2-7; D may be TRBD2 (6 bases). The V and J ends lost 2 bases and 0 bases respectively, with 11 bases between them. The germline gives CDR1 SGHTA, CDR2 FQGNSA. This CDR3 has 15 amino acids. This chain's CDR3 is CASSLSTSSSYEQYF. As DNA, the CDR3 is TGTGCCAGCAGCTTATCTACTAGCAGCTCCTACGAGCAGTACTTC.

This rearrangement joins TRBV10-3 to TRBJ1-2; D is ambiguous. This CDR3 has 14 residues. Looked up from germline, CDR1 is ENHRY and CDR2 is SYGVKD. Trimming pared 6 bases from V and 4 bases from J, leaving 15 bases between. The CDR3 region is CAISRQMESYGYTF. DNA of the CDR3: TGTGCCATCAGCCGACAAATGGAAAGCTATGGCTACACCTTC.

V gene TRBV7-2 combines with J gene TRBJ2-3, with 9 bases aligning to TRBD2. Germline CDR1 is SGHTA and CDR2 is FQGNSA. The CDR3 extends over 16 amino acids. With V trimmed by 2 bases and J by 5 bases, 8 bases remained unmatched. The CDR3 here is CASSLWVASGVDTQYF. CDR3 in DNA: TGTGCCAGCAGCTTATGGGTCGCTAGCGGGGTAGATACGCAGTATTTT.